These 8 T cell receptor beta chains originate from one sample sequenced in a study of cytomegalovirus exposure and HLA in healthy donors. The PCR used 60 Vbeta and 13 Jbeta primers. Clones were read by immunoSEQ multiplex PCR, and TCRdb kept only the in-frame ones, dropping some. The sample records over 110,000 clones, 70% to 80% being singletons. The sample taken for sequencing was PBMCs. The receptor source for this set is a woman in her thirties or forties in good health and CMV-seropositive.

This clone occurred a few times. For the CDR3, the DNA is TGTGCCAGCAGCTTAGGCTTCCCTATAACGGACTACCAAGAGACCCAGTACTTC. Amino acids: CASSLGFPITDYQETQYF. The chain has TRBV7-2 and TRBJ2-5, with D maybe TRBD2 (5 bases). V was cut by 1 base and J by 0 bases, with 18 bases left in between. The CDR3 loop spans 18 amino acids. The germline gives CDR1 SGHTA, CDR2 FQGNSA.

The CDR3 bases are TGTGCCAGCAGTGCCACAGGGGGCCGGGGTAGCAATCAGCCCCAGCATTTT. This codes for CASSATGGRGSNQPQHF. This chain joins TRBV6-1 and TRBJ1-5; TRBD1 matches at 9 bases. The CDR3 consists of 17 residues. Trimming took 4 bases from V and 0 from J; bases not matched to a gene: 7. Per germline, CDR1 MNHNS and CDR2 SASEGT.

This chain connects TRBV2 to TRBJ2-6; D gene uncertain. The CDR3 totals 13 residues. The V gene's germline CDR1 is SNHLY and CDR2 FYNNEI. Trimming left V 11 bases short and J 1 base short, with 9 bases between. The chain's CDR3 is CAGAGSGANVLTF. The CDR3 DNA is TGTGCCGGAGCCGGGTCTGGGGCCAACGTCCTGACTTTC.

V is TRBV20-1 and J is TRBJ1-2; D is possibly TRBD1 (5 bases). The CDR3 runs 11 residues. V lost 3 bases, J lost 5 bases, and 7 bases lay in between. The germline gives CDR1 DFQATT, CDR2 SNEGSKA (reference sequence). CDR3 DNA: TGCAGTGCTAGTGCAGGGTATGGCTACACCTTC. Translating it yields CSASAGYGYTF.

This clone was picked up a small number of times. CDR3 amino acids: CASSRDRGVDTQYF. CDR3 bases: TGTGCCAGTAGTAGGGACAGGGGGGTGGATACGCAGTATTTT. This chain connects TRBV19 to TRBJ2-3; 11 nucleotides align to TRBD1. Germline CDR1 reads LNHDA; CDR2 reads SQIVND (reference sequence). Unmatched junction bases numbered 3, after V lost 4 bases and J lost 6 bases. This CDR3 is built from 14 residues.

The CDR3 region has the DNA TGTGCCAGCAGCTTAGAGGCTAGCGGGAACTACGAGCAGTACTTC. Amino acids: CASSLEASGNYEQYF. The V gene is TRBV11-2, the J gene TRBJ2-7; 9 bases agree with TRBD2. The CDR3 loop spans 15 amino acids. V gave up 0 bases and J gave up 3 bases; unmatched junction bases: 3. Germline V lookup: CDR1 SGHAT, CDR2 FQNNGV.

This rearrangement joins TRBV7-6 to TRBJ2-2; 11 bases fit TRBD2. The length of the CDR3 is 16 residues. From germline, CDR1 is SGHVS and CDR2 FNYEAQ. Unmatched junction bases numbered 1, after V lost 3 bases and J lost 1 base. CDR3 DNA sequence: TGTGCCAGCAGCTTCGGGACTAGCGGGAACACCGGGGAGCTGTTTTTT. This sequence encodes CASSFGTSGNTGELFF.

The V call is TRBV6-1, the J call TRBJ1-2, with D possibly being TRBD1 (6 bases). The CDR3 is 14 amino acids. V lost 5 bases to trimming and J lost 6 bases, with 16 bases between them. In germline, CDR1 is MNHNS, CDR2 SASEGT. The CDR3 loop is CASSIAGARDGYTF. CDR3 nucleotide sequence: TGTGCCAGCAGTATCGCAGGGGCCCGGGATGGCTACACCTTC.